This T cell receptor beta chain was sequenced in a study of cytomegalovirus exposure and HLA in healthy donors. PCR used 60 Vbeta primers and 13 Jbeta primers. Assay: immunoSEQ multiplex PCR; the TCRdb copy retains only in-frame clones and omits some. The sample shows 95,000 to 150,000 clones, approximately 72% of them seen only once. After removal of 5 bases from V and 7 bases from J, the junction contained 7 bases not matched to a gene. The length of the CDR3 is 14 residues. Germline V lookup: CDR1 MNHEY, CDR2 SMNVEV (reference sequence). Study-level results: The records held CMV serostatus as the only immune exposure information.

Of note for this clone: Its antigen remains unknown.

The sequence came from a woman in her 40s in good health and CMV-seropositive. Sequencing input: PBMCs. The chain has TRBV27 and TRBJ2-1, with TRBD1 matching over 8 bases. The CDR3: CASSTGQGWNEQFF. The CDR3 DNA reads TGTGCCAGCAGTACAGGACAGGGCTGGAATGAGCAGTTCTTC.